This T cell receptor beta chain originates from a study of early T cells in non-severe SARS-CoV-2 infection. Attachment of unique molecular identifiers was made to individual cDNA molecules. TCRdb reanalysed the 5' RACE reads using MiXCR and keeps one entry per CDR3 protein. Of tens of thousands of distinct CDR3 sequences detected, around 10% appear once; the ten largest clones hold approximately 5%. Trimming cost V 2 bases and J 3 bases, with 10 bases left between them. Germline V gene data show CDR1 as LGHDT and CDR2 as YNNKEL (reference sequence). The CDR3 is 14 amino acids. The chain employs TRBV3-1 and TRBJ1-1; the D gene is possibly TRBD1 (6 bases). This TCR came from an adult who was a healthcare worker with PCR-confirmed SARS-CoV-2 infection or an uninfected control (not recorded which). Sequenced input: whole blood. CDR3 amino acids: CASSQSGAHTEAFF. The CDR3 DNA is TGTGCCAGCAGCCAATCAGGGGCGCACACTGAAGCTTTCTTT.